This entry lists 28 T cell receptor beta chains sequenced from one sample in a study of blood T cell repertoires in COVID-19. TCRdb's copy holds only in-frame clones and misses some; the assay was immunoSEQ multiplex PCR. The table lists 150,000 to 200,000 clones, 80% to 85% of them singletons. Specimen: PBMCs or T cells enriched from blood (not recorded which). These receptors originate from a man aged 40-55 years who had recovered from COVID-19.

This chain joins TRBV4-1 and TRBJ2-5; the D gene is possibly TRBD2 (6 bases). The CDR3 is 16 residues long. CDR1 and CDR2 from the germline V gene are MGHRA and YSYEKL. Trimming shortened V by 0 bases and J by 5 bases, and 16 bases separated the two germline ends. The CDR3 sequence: CASSQDGAGRLETQYF. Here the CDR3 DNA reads TGCGCCAGCAGCCAAGATGGTGCAGGGAGGTTGGAGACCCAGTACTTC.

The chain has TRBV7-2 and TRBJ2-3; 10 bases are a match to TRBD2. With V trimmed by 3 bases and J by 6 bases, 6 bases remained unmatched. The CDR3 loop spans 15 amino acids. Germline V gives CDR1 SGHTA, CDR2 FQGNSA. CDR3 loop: CASSFQLAGADTQYF. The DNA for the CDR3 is TGTGCCAGCAGCTTTCAGCTAGCGGGGGCGGATACGCAGTATTTT. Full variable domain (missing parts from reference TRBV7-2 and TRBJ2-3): GAGVSQSPSNKVTEKGKDVELRCDPISGHTALYWYRQSLGQGLEFLIYFQGNSAPDKSGLPSDRFSAERTGGSVSTLTIQRTQQEDSAVYLCASSFQLAGADTQYFGPGTRLTVL.

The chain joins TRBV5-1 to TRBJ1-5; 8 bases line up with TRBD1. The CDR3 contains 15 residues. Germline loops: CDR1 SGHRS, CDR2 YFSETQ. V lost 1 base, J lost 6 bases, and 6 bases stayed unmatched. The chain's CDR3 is CASSLTGGEGQPQHF. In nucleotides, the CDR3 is TGCGCCAGCAGCTTGACAGGGGGTGAAGGTCAGCCCCAGCATTTT. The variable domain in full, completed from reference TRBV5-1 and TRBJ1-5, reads KAGVTQTPRYLIKTRGQQVTLSCSPISGHRSVSWYQQTPGQGLQFLFEYFSETQRNKGNFPGRFSGRQFSNSRSEMNVSTLELGDSALYLCASSLTGGEGQPQHFGDGTRLSIL.

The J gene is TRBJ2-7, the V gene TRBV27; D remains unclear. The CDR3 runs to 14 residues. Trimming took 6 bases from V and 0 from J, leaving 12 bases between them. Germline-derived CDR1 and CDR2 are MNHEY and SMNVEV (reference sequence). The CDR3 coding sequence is TGTGCCAGCAGACCCGACATTAGCTCCTACGAGCAGTACTTC. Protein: CASRPDISSYEQYF.

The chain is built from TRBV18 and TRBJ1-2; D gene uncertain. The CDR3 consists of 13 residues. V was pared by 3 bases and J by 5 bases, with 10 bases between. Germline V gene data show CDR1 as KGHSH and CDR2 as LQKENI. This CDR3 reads CASSPELEYGYTF. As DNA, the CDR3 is TGTGCCAGCTCACCGGAGCTTGAATATGGCTACACCTTC. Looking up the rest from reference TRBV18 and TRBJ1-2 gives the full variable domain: NAGVMQNPRHLVRRRGQEARLRCSPMKGHSHVYWYRQLPEEGLKFMVYLQKENIIDESGMPKERFSAEFPKEGPSILRIQQVVRGDSAAYFCASSPELEYGYTFGSGTRLTVV.

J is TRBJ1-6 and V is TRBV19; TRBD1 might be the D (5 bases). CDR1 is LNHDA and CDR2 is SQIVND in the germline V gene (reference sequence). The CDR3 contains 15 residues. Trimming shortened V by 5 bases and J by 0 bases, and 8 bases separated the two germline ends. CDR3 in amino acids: CASSRGSSYNSPLHF. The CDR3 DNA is TGTGCCAGTAGTCGGGGGAGCTCCTATAATTCACCCCTCCACTTT.

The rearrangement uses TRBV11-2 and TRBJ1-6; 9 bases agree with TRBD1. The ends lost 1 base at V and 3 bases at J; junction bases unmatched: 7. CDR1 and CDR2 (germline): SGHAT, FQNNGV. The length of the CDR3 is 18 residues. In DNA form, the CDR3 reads TGTGCCAGCAGCTTAGGTCCTATGACAGGGGGCTATAATTCACCCCTCCACTTT. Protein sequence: CASSLGPMTGGYNSPLHF.

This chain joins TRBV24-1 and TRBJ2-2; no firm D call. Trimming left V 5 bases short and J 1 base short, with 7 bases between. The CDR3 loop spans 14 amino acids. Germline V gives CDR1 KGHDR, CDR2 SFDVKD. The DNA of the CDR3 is TGTGCCACCAGTGTTGACTGGAACACCGGGGAGCTGTTTTTT. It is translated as CATSVDWNTGELFF.

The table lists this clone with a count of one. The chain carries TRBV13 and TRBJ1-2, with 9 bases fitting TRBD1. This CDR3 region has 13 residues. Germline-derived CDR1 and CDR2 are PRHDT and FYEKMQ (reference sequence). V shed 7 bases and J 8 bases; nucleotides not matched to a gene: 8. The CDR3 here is CASTSQGAGGYTF. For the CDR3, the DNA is TGTGCCAGCACTTCACAGGGGGCTGGAGGCTACACCTTC.

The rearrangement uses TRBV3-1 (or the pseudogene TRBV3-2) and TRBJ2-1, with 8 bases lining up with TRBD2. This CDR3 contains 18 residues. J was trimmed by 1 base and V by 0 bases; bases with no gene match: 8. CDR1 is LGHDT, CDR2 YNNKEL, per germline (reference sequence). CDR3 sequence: CASSQDLVAGPSYNEQFF. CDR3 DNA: TGTGCCAGCAGCCAAGACCTCGTAGCGGGGCCGTCCTACAATGAGCAGTTCTTC.

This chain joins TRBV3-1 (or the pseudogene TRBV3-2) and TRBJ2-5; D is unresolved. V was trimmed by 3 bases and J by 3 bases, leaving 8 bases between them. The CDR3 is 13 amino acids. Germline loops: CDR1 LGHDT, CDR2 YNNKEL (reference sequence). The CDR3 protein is CASSHYGKETQYF. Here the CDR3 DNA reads TGTGCCAGCAGCCACTACGGTAAAGAGACCCAGTACTTC.

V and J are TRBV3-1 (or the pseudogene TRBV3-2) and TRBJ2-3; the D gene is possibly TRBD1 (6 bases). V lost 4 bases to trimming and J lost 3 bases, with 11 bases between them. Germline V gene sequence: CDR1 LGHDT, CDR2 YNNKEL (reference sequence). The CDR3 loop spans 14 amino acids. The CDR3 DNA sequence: TGTGCCAGCAGCCTTGGACAGAATACAGATACGCAGTATTTT. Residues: CASSLGQNTDTQYF.

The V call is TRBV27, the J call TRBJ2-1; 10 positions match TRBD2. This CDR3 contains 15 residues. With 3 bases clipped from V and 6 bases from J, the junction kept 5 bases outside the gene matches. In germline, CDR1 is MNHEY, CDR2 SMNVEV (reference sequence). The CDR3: CASSFIAGGRNEQFF. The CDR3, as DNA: TGTGCCAGCAGTTTTATAGCGGGGGGACGCAATGAGCAGTTCTTC.

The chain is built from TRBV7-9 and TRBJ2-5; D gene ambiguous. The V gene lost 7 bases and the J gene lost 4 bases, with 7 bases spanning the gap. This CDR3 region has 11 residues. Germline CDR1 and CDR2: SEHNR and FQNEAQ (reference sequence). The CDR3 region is CASTPGETQYF. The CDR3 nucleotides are TGTGCCAGCACGCCGGGAGAGACCCAGTACTTC.

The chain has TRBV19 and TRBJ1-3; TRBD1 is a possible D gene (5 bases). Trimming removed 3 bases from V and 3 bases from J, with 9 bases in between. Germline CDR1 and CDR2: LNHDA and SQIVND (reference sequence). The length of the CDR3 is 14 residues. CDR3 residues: CASSMGLIGNTIYF. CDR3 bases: TGTGCCAGTAGTATGGGGCTAATTGGAAACACCATATATTTT.

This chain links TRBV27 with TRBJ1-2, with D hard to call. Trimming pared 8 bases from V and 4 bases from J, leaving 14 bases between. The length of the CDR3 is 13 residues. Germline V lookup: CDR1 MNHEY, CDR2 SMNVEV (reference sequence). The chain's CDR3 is CASGSRHLYGYTF. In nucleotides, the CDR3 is TGTGCCAGCGGCTCGCGGCATCTCTATGGCTACACCTTC.

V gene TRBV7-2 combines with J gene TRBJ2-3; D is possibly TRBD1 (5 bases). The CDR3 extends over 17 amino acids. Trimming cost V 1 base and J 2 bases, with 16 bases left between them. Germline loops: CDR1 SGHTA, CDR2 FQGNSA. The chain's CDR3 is CASSLVRDSYITDTQYF. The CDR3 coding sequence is TGTGCCAGCAGCTTAGTAAGAGACAGCTACATCACAGATACGCAGTATTTT.

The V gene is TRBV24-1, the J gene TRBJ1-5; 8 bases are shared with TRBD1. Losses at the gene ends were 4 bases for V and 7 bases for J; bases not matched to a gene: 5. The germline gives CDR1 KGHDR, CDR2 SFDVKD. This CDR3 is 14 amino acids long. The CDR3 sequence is CATSDRDRGQPQHF. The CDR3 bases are TGTGCCACCAGTGACCGTGACAGGGGCCAGCCCCAGCATTTT.

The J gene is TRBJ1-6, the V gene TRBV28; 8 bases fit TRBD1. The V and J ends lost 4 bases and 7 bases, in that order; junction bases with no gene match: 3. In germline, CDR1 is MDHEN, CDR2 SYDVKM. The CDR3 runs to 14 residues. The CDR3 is CASSYRGYNSPLHF. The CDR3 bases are TGTGCCAGCAGTTACAGGGGGTACAATTCACCCCTCCACTTT.

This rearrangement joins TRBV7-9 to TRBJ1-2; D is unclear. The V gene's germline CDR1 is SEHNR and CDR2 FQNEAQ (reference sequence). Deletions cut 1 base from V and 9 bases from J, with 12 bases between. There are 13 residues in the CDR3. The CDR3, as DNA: TGTGCCAGCAGCTTAGACAGCTCCCGGCGCTACACCTTC. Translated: CASSLDSSRRYTF. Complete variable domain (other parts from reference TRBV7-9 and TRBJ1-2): DTGVSQNPRHKITKRGQNVTFRCDPISEHNRLYWYRQTLGQGPEFLTYFQNEAQLEKSRLLSDRFSAERPKGSFSTLEIQRTEQGDSAMYLCASSLDSSRRYTFGSGTRLTVV.

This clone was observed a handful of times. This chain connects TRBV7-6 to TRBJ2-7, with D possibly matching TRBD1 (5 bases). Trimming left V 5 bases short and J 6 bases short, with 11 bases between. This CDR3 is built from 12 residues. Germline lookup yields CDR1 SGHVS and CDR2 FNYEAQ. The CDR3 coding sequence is TGTGCCAGCAGCCAGACAGAATCCGAGCAGTACTTC. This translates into CASSQTESEQYF.

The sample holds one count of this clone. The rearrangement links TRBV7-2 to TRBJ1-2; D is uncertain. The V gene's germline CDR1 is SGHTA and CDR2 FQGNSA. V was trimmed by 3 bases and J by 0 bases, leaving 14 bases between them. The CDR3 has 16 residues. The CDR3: CASSFLPELANYGYTF. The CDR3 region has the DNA TGTGCCAGCAGCTTTCTCCCTGAGCTGGCTAACTATGGCTACACCTTC.

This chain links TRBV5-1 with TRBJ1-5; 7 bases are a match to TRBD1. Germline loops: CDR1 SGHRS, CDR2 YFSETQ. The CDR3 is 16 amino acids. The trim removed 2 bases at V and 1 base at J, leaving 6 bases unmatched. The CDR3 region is CASSLYRGMSNQPQHF. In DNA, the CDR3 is TGCGCCAGCAGCTTATACAGGGGAATGAGCAATCAGCCCCAGCATTTT. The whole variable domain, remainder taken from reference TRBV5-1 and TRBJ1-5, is KAGVTQTPRYLIKTRGQQVTLSCSPISGHRSVSWYQQTPGQGLQFLFEYFSETQRNKGNFPGRFSGRQFSNSRSEMNVSTLELGDSALYLCASSLYRGMSNQPQHFGDGTRLSIL.

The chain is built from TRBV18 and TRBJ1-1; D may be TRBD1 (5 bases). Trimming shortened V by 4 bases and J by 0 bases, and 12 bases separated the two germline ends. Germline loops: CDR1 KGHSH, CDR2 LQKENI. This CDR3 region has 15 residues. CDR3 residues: CASSHTDRLNTEAFF. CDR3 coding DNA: TGTGCCAGCTCACATACCGACAGACTGAACACTGAAGCTTTCTTT.

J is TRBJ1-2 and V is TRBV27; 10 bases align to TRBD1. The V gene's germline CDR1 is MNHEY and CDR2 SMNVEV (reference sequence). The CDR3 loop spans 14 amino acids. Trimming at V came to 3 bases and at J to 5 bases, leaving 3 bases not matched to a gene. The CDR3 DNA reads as TGTGCCAGCAGTTTTGGACAGGGGGAATATGGCTACACCTTC. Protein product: CASSFGQGEYGYTF.

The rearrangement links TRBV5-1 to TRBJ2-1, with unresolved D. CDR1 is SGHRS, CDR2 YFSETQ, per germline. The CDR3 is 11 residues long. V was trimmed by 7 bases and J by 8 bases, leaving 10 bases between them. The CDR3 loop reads CASGFLDEQFF. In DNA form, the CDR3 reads TGCGCCAGCGGATTCCTAGATGAGCAGTTCTTC.

CDR3 sequence (DNA): TGTGCCAGCAGTCAAAGCCTGCGGATGAACACTGAAGCTTTCTTT. This translates into CASSQSLRMNTEAFF. The J gene is TRBJ1-1, the V gene TRBV5-5; no clear D gene. The germline V gene has CDR1 SGHKS and CDR2 YYEKEE (reference sequence). V was clipped by 5 bases and J by 0 bases, with 14 bases between them. The CDR3 totals 15 residues.

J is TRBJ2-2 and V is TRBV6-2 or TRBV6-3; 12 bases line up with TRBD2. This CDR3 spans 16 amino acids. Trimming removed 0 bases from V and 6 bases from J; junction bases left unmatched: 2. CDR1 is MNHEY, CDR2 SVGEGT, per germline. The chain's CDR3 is CASSYSSSGGAGELFF. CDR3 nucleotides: TGTGCCAGCAGTTACTCCTCTAGCGGGGGGGCCGGGGAGCTGTTTTTT.